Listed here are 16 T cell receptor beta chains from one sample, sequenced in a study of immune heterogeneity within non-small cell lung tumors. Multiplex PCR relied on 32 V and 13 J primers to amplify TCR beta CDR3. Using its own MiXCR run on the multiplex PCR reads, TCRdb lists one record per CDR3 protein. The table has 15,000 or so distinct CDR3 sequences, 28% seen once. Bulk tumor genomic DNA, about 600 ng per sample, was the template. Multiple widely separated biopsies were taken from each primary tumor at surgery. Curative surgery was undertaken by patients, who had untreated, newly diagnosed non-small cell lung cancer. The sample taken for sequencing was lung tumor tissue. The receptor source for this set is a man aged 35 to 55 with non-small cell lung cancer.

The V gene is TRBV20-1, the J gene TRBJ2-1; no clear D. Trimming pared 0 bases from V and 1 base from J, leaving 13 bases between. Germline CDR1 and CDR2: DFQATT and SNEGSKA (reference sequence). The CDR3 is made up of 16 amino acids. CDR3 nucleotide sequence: TGCAGTGCTAGAGATGTAATTAGCCTTTCCTACAATGAGCAGTTCTTC. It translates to CSARDVISLSYNEQFF.

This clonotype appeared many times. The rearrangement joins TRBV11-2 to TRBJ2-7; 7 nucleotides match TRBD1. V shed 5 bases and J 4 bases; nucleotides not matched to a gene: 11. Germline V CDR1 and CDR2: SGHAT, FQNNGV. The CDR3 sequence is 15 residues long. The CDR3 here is CASSHRLGQKYEQYF. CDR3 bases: TGTGCCAGCAGCCACCGCTTGGGACAGAAATACGAGCAGTACTTC. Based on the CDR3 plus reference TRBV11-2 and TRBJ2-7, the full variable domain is EAGVAQSPRYKIIEKRQSVAFWCNPISGHATLYWYQQILGQGPKLLIQFQNNGVVDDSQLPKDRFSAERLKGVDSTLKIQPAKLEDSAVYLCASSHRLGQKYEQYFGPGTRLTVT.

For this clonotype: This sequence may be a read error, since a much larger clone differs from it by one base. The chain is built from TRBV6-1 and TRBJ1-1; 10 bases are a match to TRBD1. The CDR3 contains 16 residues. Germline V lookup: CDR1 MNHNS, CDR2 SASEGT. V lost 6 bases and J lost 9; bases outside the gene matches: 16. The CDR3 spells CASRHPPGTGVPQAFF. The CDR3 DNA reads TGTGCCAGCAGGCATCCACCCGGGACAGGGGTCCCTCAAGCTTTCTTT.

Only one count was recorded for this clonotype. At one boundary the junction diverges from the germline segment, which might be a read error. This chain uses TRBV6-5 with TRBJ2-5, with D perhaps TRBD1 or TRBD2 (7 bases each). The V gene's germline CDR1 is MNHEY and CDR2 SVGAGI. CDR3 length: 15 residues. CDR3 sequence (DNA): TGTGCCGGCAGTTACGGGGGGACAGCCAAAGAGCCCCAGTACTTC. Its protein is CAGSYGGTAKEPQYF.

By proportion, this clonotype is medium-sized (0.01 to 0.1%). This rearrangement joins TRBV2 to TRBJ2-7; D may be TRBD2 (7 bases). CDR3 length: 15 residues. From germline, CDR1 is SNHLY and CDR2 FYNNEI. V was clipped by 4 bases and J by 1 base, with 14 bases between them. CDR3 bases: TGTGCCAGCAGTGGGTATAGGGGGGGGTCCTACGAGCAGTACTTC. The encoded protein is CASSGYRGGSYEQYF.

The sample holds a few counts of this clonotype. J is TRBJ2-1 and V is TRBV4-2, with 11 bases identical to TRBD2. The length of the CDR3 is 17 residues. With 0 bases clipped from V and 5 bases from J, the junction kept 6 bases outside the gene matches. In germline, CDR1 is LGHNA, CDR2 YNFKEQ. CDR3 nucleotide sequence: TGTGCCAGCAGCCAAGATCTGAGACTAGCGGGACACAATGAGCAGTTCTTC. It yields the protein CASSQDLRLAGHNEQFF.

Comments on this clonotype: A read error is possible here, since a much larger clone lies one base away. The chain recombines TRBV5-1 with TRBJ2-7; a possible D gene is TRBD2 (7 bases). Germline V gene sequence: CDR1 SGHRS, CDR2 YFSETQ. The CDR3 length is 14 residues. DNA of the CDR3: TGCGCCAGCAGCTTACAGGGAGGGAGGGACGAGCACTACTTC. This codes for CASSLQGGRDEHYF. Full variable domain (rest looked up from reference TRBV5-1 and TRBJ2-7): KAGVTQTPRYLIKTRGQQVTLSCSPISGHRSVSWYQQTPGQGLQFLFEYFSETQRNKGNFPGRFSGRQFSNSRSEMNVSTLELGDSALYLCASSLQGGRDEHYFGPGTRLTVT.

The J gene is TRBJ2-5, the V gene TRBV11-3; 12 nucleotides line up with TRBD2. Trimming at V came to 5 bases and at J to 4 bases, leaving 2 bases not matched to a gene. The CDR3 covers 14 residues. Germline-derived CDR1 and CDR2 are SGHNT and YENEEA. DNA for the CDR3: TGTGCCAGCAGCCTGGGACTAGCGGGAGAGACCCAGTACTTC. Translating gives CASSLGLAGETQYF.

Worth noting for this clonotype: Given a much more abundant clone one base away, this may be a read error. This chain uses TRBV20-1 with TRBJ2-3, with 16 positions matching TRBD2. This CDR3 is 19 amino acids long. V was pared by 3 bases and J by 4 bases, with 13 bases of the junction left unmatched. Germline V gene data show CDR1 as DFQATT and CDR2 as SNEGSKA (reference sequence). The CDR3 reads CSASQLPGLAGGTSDTQYF. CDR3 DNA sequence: TGCAGTGCTAGCCAATTACCGGGACTAGCGGGAGGGACCTCAGATACGCAGTATTTT.

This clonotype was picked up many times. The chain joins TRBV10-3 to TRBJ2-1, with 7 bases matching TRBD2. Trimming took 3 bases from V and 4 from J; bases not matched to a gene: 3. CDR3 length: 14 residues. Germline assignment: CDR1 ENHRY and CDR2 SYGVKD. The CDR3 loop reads CAISDASGYNEQFF. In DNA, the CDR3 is TGTGCCATCAGTGATGCTAGCGGATACAATGAGCAGTTCTTC.

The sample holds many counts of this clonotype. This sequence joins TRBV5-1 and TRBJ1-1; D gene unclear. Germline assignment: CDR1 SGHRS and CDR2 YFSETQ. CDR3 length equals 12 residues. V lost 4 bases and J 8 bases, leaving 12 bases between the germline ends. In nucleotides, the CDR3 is TGCGCCAGCAGCCAAGGTGGGGTCGAAGCTTTCTTT. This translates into CASSQGGVEAFF.

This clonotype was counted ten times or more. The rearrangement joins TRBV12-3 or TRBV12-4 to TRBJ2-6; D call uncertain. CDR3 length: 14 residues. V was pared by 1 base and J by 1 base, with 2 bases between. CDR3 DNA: TGTGCCAGCAGTTTAGTATCTGGGGCCAACGTCCTGACTTTC. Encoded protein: CASSLVSGANVLTF.

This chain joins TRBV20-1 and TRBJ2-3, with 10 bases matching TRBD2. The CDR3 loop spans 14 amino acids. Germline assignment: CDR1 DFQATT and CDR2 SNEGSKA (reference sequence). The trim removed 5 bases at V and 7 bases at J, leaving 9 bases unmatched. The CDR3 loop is CSARLAGVGYTQYF. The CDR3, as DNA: TGCAGTGCTCGCCTAGCGGGAGTAGGTTATACGCAGTATTTT.

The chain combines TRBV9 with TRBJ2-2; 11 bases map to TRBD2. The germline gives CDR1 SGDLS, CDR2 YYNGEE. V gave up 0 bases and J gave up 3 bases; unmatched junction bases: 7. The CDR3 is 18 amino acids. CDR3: CASSVVSGRAWDTGELFF. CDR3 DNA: TGTGCCAGCAGCGTAGTTAGCGGGAGGGCCTGGGACACCGGGGAGCTGTTTTTT. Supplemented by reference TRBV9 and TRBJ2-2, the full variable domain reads DSGVTQTPKHLITATGQRVTLRCSPRSGDLSVYWYQQSLDQGLQFLIQYYNGEERAKGNILERFSAQQFPDLHSELNLSSLELGDSALYFCASSVVSGRAWDTGELFFGEGSRLTVL.

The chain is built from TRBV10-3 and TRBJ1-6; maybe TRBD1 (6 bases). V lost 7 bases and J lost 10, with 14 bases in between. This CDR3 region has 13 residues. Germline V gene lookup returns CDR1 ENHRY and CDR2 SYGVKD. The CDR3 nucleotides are TGTGCCATCACCGGGACATGGGACTCACCCCTCCACTTT. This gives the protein CAITGTWDSPLHF.

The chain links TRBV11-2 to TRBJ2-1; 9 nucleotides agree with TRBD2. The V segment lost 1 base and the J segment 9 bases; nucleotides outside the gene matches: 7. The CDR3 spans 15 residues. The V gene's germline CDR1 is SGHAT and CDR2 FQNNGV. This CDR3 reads CASSLASGIVVEQFF. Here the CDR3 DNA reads TGTGCCAGCAGCTTAGCTAGCGGGATCGTGGTTGAGCAGTTCTTC. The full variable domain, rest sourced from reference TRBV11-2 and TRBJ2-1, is EAGVAQSPRYKIIEKRQSVAFWCNPISGHATLYWYQQILGQGPKLLIQFQNNGVVDDSQLPKDRFSAERLKGVDSTLKIQPAKLEDSAVYLCASSLASGIVVEQFFGPGTRLTVL.